This T cell receptor beta chain is drawn from a study of T cells in Graves' hyperthyroidism and ophthalmopathy. Germline loops: CDR1 SQVTM, CDR2 ANQGSEA. The germline V and J ends were trimmed by 4 bases and 2 bases, with 5 bases remaining between them. The CDR3 contains 11 residues. TCR beta CDR3 regions were amplified from RNA transcripts. Primed by the HTBI set, a first-round RT-PCR was run on the TCR CDR3. MiXCR was run by TCRdb on the multiplex PCR reads, yielding one entry per CDR3 protein. This table has around 440,000 distinct CDR3 sequences, around 14% appearing once. This clonotype was counted between two and nine times.

The clonotype comes from a woman between 18 and 29 years old with Graves' hyperthyroidism. The material sequenced was blood. The chain is built from TRBV29-1 and TRBJ1-2; TRBD1 is a possible D gene (5 bases). The CDR3 DNA follows: TGCAGCGTTGGGGGGAACTATGGCTACACCTTC. Amino acid sequence: CSVGGNYGYTF.